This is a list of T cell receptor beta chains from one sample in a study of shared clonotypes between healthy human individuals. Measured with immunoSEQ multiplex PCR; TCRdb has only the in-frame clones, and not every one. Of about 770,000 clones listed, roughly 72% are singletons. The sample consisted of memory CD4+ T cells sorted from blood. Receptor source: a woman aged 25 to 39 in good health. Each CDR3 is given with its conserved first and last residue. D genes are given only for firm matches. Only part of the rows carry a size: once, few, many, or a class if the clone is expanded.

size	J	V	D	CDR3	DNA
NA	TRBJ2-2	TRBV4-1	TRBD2	CASSQDGTTYTGELFF	TGCGCCAGCAGCCAAGATGGGACTACCTACACCGGGGAGCTGTTTTTT
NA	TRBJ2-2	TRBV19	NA	CASSITGLAGELFF	TGTGCCAGTAGTATAACAGGGTTAGCCGGGGAGCTGTTTTTT
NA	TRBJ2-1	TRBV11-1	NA	CASSLAPVYEQFF	TGTGCCAGCAGCTTAGCTCCAGTGTATGAGCAGTTCTTC
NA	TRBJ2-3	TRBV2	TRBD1	CASRPGQRTDTQYF	TGTGCCAGCAGGCCGGGACAGAGGACAGATACGCAGTATTTT
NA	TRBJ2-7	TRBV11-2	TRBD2	CASSSLSGRGPYEQYF	TGTGCCAGCAGCTCGCTCAGCGGGAGAGGTCCCTACGAGCAGTACTTC
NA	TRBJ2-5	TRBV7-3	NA	CASSLQPGEQETQYF	TGTGCCAGCAGCTTGCAACCGGGGGAACAAGAGACCCAGTACTTC
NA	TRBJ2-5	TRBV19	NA	CASSDASKETQYF	TGTGCCAGTAGTGACGCCTCGAAAGAGACCCAGTACTTC
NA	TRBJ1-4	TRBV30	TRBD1	CAWNPTGTTNEKLFF	TGTGCCTGGAATCCGACAGGGACCACGAATGAAAAACTGTTTTTT
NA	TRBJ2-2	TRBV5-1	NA	CASSPGTGNTGELFF	TGCGCCAGCAGCCCAGGGACGGGGAACACCGGGGAGCTGTTTTTT
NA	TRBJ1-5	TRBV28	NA	CASSLPYSNQPQHF	TGTGCCAGCAGTTTACCTTATAGCAATCAGCCCCAGCATTTT
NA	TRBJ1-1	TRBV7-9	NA	CASSPQISTENTEAFF	TGTGCCAGCAGCCCGCAAATATCGACAGAGAACACTGAAGCTTTCTTT
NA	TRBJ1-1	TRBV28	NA	CASSYPPGGTEAFF	TGTGCCAGCAGTTACCCCCCCGGAGGGACTGAAGCTTTCTTT
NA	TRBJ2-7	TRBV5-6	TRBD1	CASSLWDRVHEQYF	TGTGCCAGCAGCCTATGGGACAGGGTCCACGAGCAGTACTTC
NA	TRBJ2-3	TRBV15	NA	CATSTPGLDTQYF	TGTGCCACCAGCACGCCCGGGTTGGATACGCAGTATTTT
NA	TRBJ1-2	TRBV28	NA	CASSSTSGTPRNYGYTF	TGTGCCAGCAGTTCCACCTCCGGGACACCCCGAAACTATGGCTACACCTTC
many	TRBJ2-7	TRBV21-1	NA	CASSKAGATVYEQYF	TGTGCCAGCAGCAAAGCGGGGGCAACGGTCTACGAGCAGTACTTC
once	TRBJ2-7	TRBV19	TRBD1	CASSTHRGRVAEQYF	TGTGCCAGTAGTACTCACAGGGGGCGAGTAGCCGAGCAGTACTTC
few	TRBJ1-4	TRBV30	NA	CAWSVQSEKLFF	TGTGCCTGGAGTGTACAGTCCGAAAAACTGTTTTTT
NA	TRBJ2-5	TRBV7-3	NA	CASSLGGSGETQYF	TGTGCCAGCAGCTTAGGAGGGAGTGGAGAGACCCAGTACTTC
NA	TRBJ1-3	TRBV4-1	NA	CASSQGYRATGNTIYF	TGCGCCAGCAGCCAAGGTTACAGGGCCACTGGAAACACCATATATTTT
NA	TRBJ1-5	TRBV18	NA	CASSLGRDQPQHF	TGTGCCAGCTCCCTAGGAAGGGACCAGCCCCAGCATTTT
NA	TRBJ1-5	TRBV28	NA	CASSLEFPPGLSNQPQHF	TGTGCCAGCAGTTTAGAGTTCCCACCCGGGTTGAGCAATCAGCCCCAGCATTTT
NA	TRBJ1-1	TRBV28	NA	CASRTRTGGDTEAFF	TGTGCCAGCAGGACAAGGACGGGGGGGGACACTGAAGCTTTCTTT
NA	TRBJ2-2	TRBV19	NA	CASTRTLANTGELFF	TGTGCCAGTACCCGGACATTAGCGAACACCGGGGAGCTGTTTTTT
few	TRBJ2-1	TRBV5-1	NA	CASIPPGAYNEQFF	TGCGCCAGCATTCCCCCGGGGGCCTACAATGAGCAGTTCTTC
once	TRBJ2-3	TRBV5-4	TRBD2	CASSPSGGRTDTQYF	TGTGCCAGCAGCCCTAGCGGGGGACGCACAGATACGCAGTATTTT
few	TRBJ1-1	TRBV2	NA	CASSGRGFRDTEAFF	TGTGCCAGCAGTGGACGAGGGTTCAGGGACACTGAAGCTTTCTTT
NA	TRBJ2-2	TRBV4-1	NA	CASSPINTGELFF	TGCGCCAGCAGCCCGATAAACACCGGGGAGCTGTTTTTT
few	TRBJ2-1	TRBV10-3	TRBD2	CAISEASGRSNNEQFF	TGTGCCATCAGTGAGGCTAGCGGGAGGAGCAACAATGAGCAGTTCTTC
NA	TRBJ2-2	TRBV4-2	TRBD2	CASSQAPGRERTGELFF	TGTGCCAGCAGCCAAGCGCCAGGGCGGGAGCGCACCGGGGAGCTGTTTTTT
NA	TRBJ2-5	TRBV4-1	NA	CASSPNKAIETQYF	TGCGCCAGCAGCCCGAATAAAGCCATAGAGACCCAGTACTTC
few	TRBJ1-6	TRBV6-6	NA	CASQRAPGTLHF	TGTGCCAGCCAACGTGCTCCTGGGACCCTCCACTTT
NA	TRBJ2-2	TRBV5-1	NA	CASSLDRDTGELFF	TGCGCCAGCAGCTTGGACAGGGACACCGGGGAGCTGTTTTTT
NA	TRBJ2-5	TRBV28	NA	CASIHRDLSQETQYF	TGTGCCAGCATTCACCGGGACCTATCCCAAGAGACCCAGTACTTC
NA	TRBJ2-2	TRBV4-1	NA	CASSQEFGSNTGELFF	TGCGCCAGCAGCCAAGAATTTGGTTCAAACACCGGGGAGCTGTTTTTT
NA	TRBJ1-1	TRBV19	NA	CASRRLPNTEAFF	TGTGCCAGTAGGAGACTCCCGAACACTGAAGCTTTCTTT
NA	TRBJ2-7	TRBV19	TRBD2	CASSKRGGTQRYEQYF	TGTGCCAGTAGTAAGCGCGGGGGGACTCAGAGGTACGAGCAGTACTTC
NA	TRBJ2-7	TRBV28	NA	CASSWVSYAYEQYF	TGTGCCAGCAGTTGGGTCTCTTACGCCTACGAGCAGTACTTC
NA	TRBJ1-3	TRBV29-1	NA	CSVAGASSGNTIYF	TGCAGCGTTGCCGGGGCTAGTTCTGGAAACACCATATATTTT
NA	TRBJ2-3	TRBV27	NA	CASSLSRSDTQYF	TGTGCCAGCAGTTTATCCAGGTCAGATACGCAGTATTTT